One sample yielded the 20 T cell receptor beta chains listed below, sequenced in a study of spatial heterogeneity in lung cancer. The study, taken as a whole, reports: Counts of expanded intratumoral alpha and beta TCRs tracked tumor mutation counts.

Antigens for these TCRs are unknown. Each CDR3 protein gets one entry after TCRdb re-called the 5' RACE reads with MiXCR. The sample shows roughly 16,000 distinct CDR3 sequences, roughly 6.2% of them seen only once. The sample's time point: sample taken at primary tumor resection. The sample consisted of lung tumor tissue, taken at surgery. Source of these receptors: a male donor with early-stage non-small cell lung cancer.

In this sample, this clonotype turned up many times. This chain uses TRBV5-1 with TRBJ1-1, with D possibly matching TRBD1 (5 bases). This CDR3 has 13 amino acids. V lost 1 base and J lost 6, with 10 bases in between. The germline gives CDR1 SGHRS, CDR2 YFSETQ. The CDR3 sequence: CASSLQGRAEAFF. DNA of the CDR3: TGCGCCAGCAGCTTGCAGGGCCGAGCTGAAGCTTTCTTT.

For this clonotype: At one of its ends the junction is not consistent with the germline gene, which may arise from a read error. The rearrangement links TRBV7-2 to TRBJ2-2; D gene uncertain. Germline assignment: CDR1 SGHTA and CDR2 FQGNSA. This CDR3 region has 13 residues. CDR3 sequence reads: CAGSWGRSGELFF. The CDR3 bases are TGTGCCGGCAGCTGGGGAAGATCCGGGGAGCTGTTTTTT.

This clonotype has only a few counts. The genes are TRBV6-2 or TRBV6-3 and TRBJ1-2; D is unresolved. Germline CDR1 and CDR2: MNHEY and SVGEGT. Trimming removed 6 bases at V and 1 base at J, with 18 bases between. The CDR3 is made up of 16 amino acids. The CDR3 region has the DNA TGTGCCAGCAGACTCCTCGAGGCGGGGTATAACTATGGCTACACCTTC. This encodes CASRLLEAGYNYGYTF.

This clonotype came up many times. V usage is TRBV20-1 and J usage is TRBJ2-2, with 7 bases fitting TRBD2. V trimming: 0 bases; J trimming: 0 bases; junction bases outside the gene matches: 4. Germline V lookup: CDR1 DFQATT, CDR2 SNEGSKA (reference sequence). This CDR3 has 16 residues. CDR3 in amino acids: CSAREPAGTNTGELFF. The CDR3 DNA reads as TGCAGTGCTAGAGAGCCAGCGGGAACGAACACCGGGGAGCTGTTTTTT.

The table lists this clonotype with many counts. The V and J genes are TRBV12-3 or TRBV12-4 and TRBJ2-5; TRBD2 aligns across 11 bases. V lost 2 bases and J lost 5; bases outside the gene matches: 7. There are 16 residues in the CDR3. CDR3 DNA sequence: TGTGCCAGCAGTTTAAGGGCTAGCGGGAGGATGGAGACCCAGTACTTC. As protein: CASSLRASGRMETQYF.

This clonotype qualifies as medium-sized (0.01 to 0.1%). The chain employs TRBV21-1 and TRBJ2-4; TRBD1 was called by the table and not checked on the DNA. TRBV21-1 is a pseudogene. The CDR3 extends over 19 amino acids. CDR3 amino acids: CASSPQTCGGGLAKNIQYF. CDR3 DNA sequence: TGTGCCAGCAGCCCGCAAACCTGTGGCGGTGGACTAGCCAAAAACATTCAGTACTTC.

The table lists this clonotype with many counts. Here the CDR3 reads CASRVPYGSSYEQYF. Here the CDR3 DNA reads TGTGCCAGCAGAGTCCCTTACGGAAGCTCCTACGAGCAGTACTTC. The chain recombines TRBV27 with TRBJ2-7; D call uncertain. Germline values: CDR1 MNHEY, CDR2 SMNVEV (reference sequence). V shed 6 bases and J shed 0 bases, with 15 bases lying between them. This CDR3 contains 15 residues.

This clonotype turned up a few times. J is TRBJ2-3 and V is TRBV3-1; 11 bases are shared with TRBD2. J gave up 3 bases and V 1 base, and 6 bases lay outside the gene matches. Germline assignment: CDR1 LGHDT and CDR2 YNNKEL (reference sequence). This CDR3 spans 17 amino acids. The CDR3 reads CASSQVGASGGTDTQYF. In DNA, the CDR3 is TGTGCCAGCAGCCAAGTGGGGGCTAGCGGGGGGACAGATACGCAGTATTTT.

This sequence joins TRBV7-3 and TRBJ2-1, with 8 bases matching TRBD1. The CDR3 runs 16 residues. Germline V gene data show CDR1 as SGHTA and CDR2 as FQGTGA. The ends lost 5 bases at V and 10 bases at J; junction bases unmatched: 16. The CDR3 protein is CASSPRSAGGLGEQFF. The CDR3 DNA reads as TGTGCCAGCAGCCCCCGGTCCGCAGGGGGCCTGGGGGAGCAGTTCTTC. Complete variable domain (other parts from reference TRBV7-3 and TRBJ2-1): GAGVSQTPSNKVTEKGKYVELRCDPISGHTALYWYRQSLGQGPEFLIYFQGTGAADDSGLPNDRFFAVRPEGSVSTLKIQRTERGDSAVYLCASSPRSAGGLGEQFFGPGTRLTVL.

This clonotype was seen only a few times. V gene TRBV7-8 combines with J gene TRBJ1-3; weak D call: TRBD1 (6 bases). V shed 0 bases and J shed 4 bases, with 10 bases lying between them. The CDR3 totals 15 residues. CDR1 and CDR2 from the germline V gene are SGHVS and FQNEAQ. CDR3 sequence reads: CASSLAGGSGNTIYF. The CDR3, as DNA: TGTGCCAGCAGCTTAGCGGGGGGCTCAGGAAACACCATATATTTT.

This clonotype occurred many times. The V and J genes are TRBV27 and TRBJ2-7; D is ambiguous. The germline CDR1 and CDR2 sequences are MNHEY and SMNVEV (reference sequence). This CDR3 contains 12 residues. V was clipped by 2 bases and J by 6 bases, with 8 bases between them. CDR3 sequence (DNA): TGTGCCAGCAGTTTACGGACCGGCGAGCAGTACTTC. Translated, it gives CASSLRTGEQYF.

At least ten counts were recorded for this clonotype. The rearrangement uses TRBV7-6 and TRBJ2-5, with 12 bases fitting TRBD1. The germline V gene encodes CDR1 SGHVS and CDR2 FNYEAQ. Trimming took 0 bases from V and 5 from J; bases not matched to a gene: 13. The CDR3 runs to 19 residues. The CDR3 loop is CASSLASRTGQGAGETQYF. CDR3 DNA sequence: TGTGCCAGCAGCTTAGCTTCAAGGACGGGACAGGGGGCGGGGGAGACCCAGTACTTC. The whole variable domain, remainder taken from reference TRBV7-6 and TRBJ2-5, is GAGVSQSPRYKVTKRGQDVALRCDPISGHVSLYWYRQALGQGPEFLTYFNYEAQQDKSGLPNDRFSAERPEGSISTLTIQRTEQRDSAMYRCASSLASRTGQGAGETQYFGPGTRLLVL.

This clonotype is labeled as medium-sized. The chain combines TRBV7-3 with TRBJ2-5; the match to TRBD2 covers 7 bases. The ends lost 2 bases at V and 2 bases at J; junction bases unmatched: 5. The CDR3 is made up of 15 amino acids. The germline gives CDR1 SGHTA, CDR2 FQGTGA. The CDR3: CASSLGGEGQETQYF. CDR3 DNA: TGTGCCAGCAGCTTAGGAGGGGAGGGTCAAGAGACCCAGTACTTC.

This clonotype is medium-sized in the sample. The rearrangement uses TRBV27 and TRBJ2-5; 14 positions match TRBD2. CDR1 is MNHEY and CDR2 is SMNVEV in the germline V gene (reference sequence). The CDR3 spans 18 residues. The V and J ends lost 4 bases and 5 bases, in that order; junction bases with no gene match: 12. The CDR3 nucleotides read TGTGCCAGCAGTTCGCGACTAGCGGGAGGGCCCAACTGGGAGACCCAGTACTTC. Its protein is CASSSRLAGGPNWETQYF.

This clonotype has just a few counts. The rearrangement uses TRBV12-3 or TRBV12-4 and TRBJ2-1, with D perhaps matching TRBD1 or TRBD2 (5 bases each). There are 16 residues in the CDR3. Deletions cut 6 bases from V and 2 bases from J, with 17 bases between. CDR3 nucleotide sequence: TGTGCCAGCAGGGATCCAGGGACCCAGGCCTACAATGAGCAGTTCTTC. Protein: CASRDPGTQAYNEQFF.

The CDR3 spells CASSFELGAGEQYF. The CDR3 DNA sequence: TGTGCCAGCAGCTTTGAACTGGGGGCCGGGGAGCAGTACTTC. V is TRBV7-2 and J is TRBJ2-7; weak D call: TRBD1 (6 bases). V lost 3 bases and J lost 7, with 16 bases in between. Germline loops: CDR1 SGHTA, CDR2 FQGNSA. The CDR3 covers 14 residues.

This clonotype was counted ten times or more. The J gene is TRBJ2-3, the V gene TRBV6-1; no clear D. Germline values: CDR1 MNHNS, CDR2 SASEGT. V was clipped by 3 bases and J by 1 base, with 8 bases between them. The CDR3 length is 14 residues. CDR3: CASSDQYGTDTQYF. As DNA, the CDR3 is TGTGCCAGCAGTGACCAGTATGGCACAGATACGCAGTATTTT.

This clonotype was counted a few times. CDR3 DNA: TGTGCCAGCTCACCCGAACCCTGGTCCTACAATGAGCAGTTCTTC. Residues: CASSPEPWSYNEQFF. The V call is TRBV18, the J call TRBJ2-1; D remains ambiguous. Per the germline V gene, CDR1 is KGHSH and CDR2 is LQKENI. The CDR3 spans 15 residues. The V end lost 3 bases, the J end lost 1 base, and 10 bases lay between the germline ends.

This clonotype was picked up many times. The chain is built from TRBV20-1 and TRBJ2-5; a weak D match, TRBD2 (5 bases). The CDR3 runs to 14 residues. Germline CDR1 and CDR2: DFQATT and SNEGSKA (reference sequence). V was clipped by 1 base and J by 2 bases, with 11 bases between them. The CDR3 sequence: CSARVLERQETQYF. The CDR3 coding sequence is TGCAGTGCTAGAGTATTGGAGCGGCAAGAGACCCAGTACTTC.

CDR3 sequence reads: CASSLAGTSQETQYF. CDR3 nucleotides: TGTGCCAGCAGCTTGGCCGGGACTAGCCAAGAGACCCAGTACTTC. This sequence joins TRBV5-5 and TRBJ2-5; 8 bases are a match to TRBD2. Germline loops: CDR1 SGHKS, CDR2 YYEKEE (reference sequence). V was pared by 0 bases and J by 1 base, with 2 bases of the junction left unmatched. This CDR3 contains 15 residues.